The TCR beta chain under discussion was sequenced for a study of blood T cell repertoires in COVID-19. The germline V gene encodes CDR1 DFQATT and CDR2 SNEGSKA (reference sequence). CDR3 length equals 11 residues. The V and J ends lost 6 bases and 4 bases respectively, with 8 bases between them. The table came from immunoSEQ multiplex PCR; TCRdb's copy has only in-frame clones and leaves some out. Altogether about 36,000 clones are present, about nine tenths being singletons, with the ten largest covering under 5%. Specimen: peripheral blood. The TCR sequence derives from a human donor in a cohort sampled during active COVID-19. The J gene is TRBJ2-3, the V gene TRBV20-1; the D is unclear. CDR3: CSALPSDTQYF. The CDR3 DNA follows: TGCAGTGCCCTCCCCTCAGATACGCAGTATTTT.